The text below deals with one TCR beta chain. The entry originates in a study of shared clonotypes between healthy human individuals. Profiled with immunoSEQ multiplex PCR; TCRdb holds only in-frame clones, not every one. The sample lists some 2.3 million clones; just over 90% were seen once. What was sequenced was naive CD4+ T cells from PBMCs. Subset here: CD45RA+ positively selected. The receptor comes from a man between 18 and 35 years old in good health. Some clones in this sample may be carry-over from other donors' samples.

The CDR3 DNA reads TGTGCCAGCAGTGGACAACTAGCTAAATCCTACAATGAGCAGTTCTTC. Translating it yields CASSGQLAKSYNEQFF. The chain recombines TRBV28 with TRBJ2-1; the D gene is possibly TRBD2 (6 bases). The CDR3 totals 16 residues. V gave up 5 bases and J gave up 1 base, with 15 bases separating them. Germline values: CDR1 MDHEN, CDR2 SYDVKM. The full variable domain, with the rest looked up from reference TRBV28 and TRBJ2-1, is DVKVTQSSRYLVKRTGEKVFLECVQDMDHENMFWYRQDPGLGLRLIYFSYDVKMKEKGDIPEGYSVSREKKERFSLILESASTNQTSMYLCASSGQLAKSYNEQFFGPGTRLTVL.